Below are 6 T cell receptor beta chains sequenced from a single sample in a study of cytomegalovirus exposure and HLA in healthy donors. Researchers ran the PCR with 60 Vbeta and 13 Jbeta primers. The data were produced by immunoSEQ multiplex PCR, yet TCRdb's version contains in-frame clones alone and is incomplete. The table has fewer than 200,000 clones, around 80% seen once; the top ten hold around 0.69%. Sequencing was carried out using PBMCs. All receptors come from a woman aged 35 to 49 in good health and CMV-seronegative.

The chain is built from TRBV6-1 and TRBJ1-2; D call uncertain. V was shortened by 7 bases and J by 1 base, with 10 bases between the two germline ends. The CDR3 loop spans 13 amino acids. CDR1 MNHNS and CDR2 SASEGT come from the germline V gene. CDR3 residues: CASTDGINYGYTF. The CDR3 bases are TGTGCCAGCACGGACGGGATTAACTATGGCTACACCTTC.

J is TRBJ1-6 and V is TRBV28; no firm D call. The length of the CDR3 is 15 residues. V was shortened by 5 bases and J by 5 bases, with 13 bases between the two germline ends. Looked up from germline, CDR1 is MDHEN and CDR2 is SYDVKM. This chain's CDR3 is CASSPPRGNNSPLHF. The CDR3 nucleotides are TGTGCCAGCAGTCCCCCCCGAGGGAATAATTCACCCCTCCACTTT.

The rearrangement links TRBV9 to TRBJ2-5; 7 bases map to TRBD2. There are 13 residues in the CDR3. The ends lost 4 bases at V and 4 bases at J; junction bases unmatched: 4. Germline CDR1 SGDLS, CDR2 YYNGEE. CDR3 protein: CASSRGEPETQYF. The CDR3 DNA is TGTGCCAGCAGCCGGGGGGAGCCAGAGACCCAGTACTTC. The complete variable domain, with remaining parts taken from reference TRBV9 and TRBJ2-5, reads DSGVTQTPKHLITATGQRVTLRCSPRSGDLSVYWYQQSLDQGLQFLIQYYNGEERAKGNILERFSAQQFPDLHSELNLSSLELGDSALYFCASSRGEPETQYFGPGTRLLVL.

The chain uses TRBV9 and TRBJ2-3, with a weak D call TRBD2 (6 bases). The ends were cut back, 1 base at V and 6 bases at J, with 6 bases in the middle. Looked up from germline, CDR1 is SGDLS and CDR2 is YYNGEE. This CDR3 is built from 12 residues. This chain's CDR3 is CASSVRGDTQYF. The CDR3 bases are TGTGCCAGCAGCGTACGGGGGGATACGCAGTATTTT.

J is TRBJ2-5 and V is TRBV5-6; D is ambiguous. TRBJ2-7 matches the DNA end more closely, so the J call is doubtful. The length of the CDR3 is 15 residues. From germline, CDR1 is SGHDT and CDR2 YYEEEE. CDR3 nucleotide sequence: TGTGCCAGCAGCTTGCATCCTGATAGCACCTACGAGCAGTACTTC. Its protein is CASSLHPDSTYEQYF.

The J gene is TRBJ2-7, the V gene TRBV6-5; 9 nucleotides match TRBD1. The ends lost 5 bases at V and 4 bases at J; junction bases unmatched: 9. CDR1 is MNHEY, CDR2 SVGAGI, per germline. The CDR3 has 15 amino acids. Here the CDR3 reads CASSALGDREYEQYF. The DNA for the CDR3 is TGTGCCAGCAGTGCTCTAGGGGACAGGGAGTACGAGCAGTACTTC.